This T cell receptor beta chain is from a study of response to subunit inactivated influenza vaccine (dated by TCRdb to the late 2010s). A note on the overall study: Deep quantitative profiling of the T cell receptor repertoire was used in the study to follow responses to a trivalent subunit inactivated influenza vaccine.

Results the study describes overall, beyond this receptor: The authors proposed that each seasonal influenza vaccination may bring in only a limited number of new T cells.

Library prep was done by RT-PCR. The run used an Illumina HiSeq 2500. TCRdb's own reprocessing of the public reads used fastp at Q25 and MiXCR and kept productive beta chains. Each entry merges the rows of one CDR3 protein and shows their most common DNA and genes. This sample is represented by under 550,000 distinct CDR3 sequences; approximately 7.1% of them were singletons. The biggest ten clones account for 13% of the sample. Only a few counts were recorded for this clonotype. No cognate antigen has been identified for it. There are no base qualities to consult, and no much larger clone falls within one base. Reading from cysteine to phenylalanine, the CDR3 counts 16 amino acids. CDR3 DNA is the only sequence kept; it has 48 bases, read in frame from the first base. Relative to germline, V is 0 bases shorter and J is 0 bases shorter, with 12 bases between their ends. CDR1 DFQATT and CDR2 SNEGSKA are derived from the germline V gene (reference sequence).

The receptor chain draws on TRBV20-1 and TRBJ2-1, and the D gene may be TRBD2, 5 bases matching. The receptor's source is a man aged 45 to 70 who received an inactivated influenza vaccine. Donor details come from another sample of the same person, matched by shared clones. Material: PBMCs from blood, obtained around 25 months after vaccination. The encoded CDR3 is CSARDKDWSSYNEQFF. At the DNA level, the sequence is TGCAGTGCTAGAGATAAGGACTGGAGCTCCTACAATGAGCAGTTCTTC.